A selection of T cell receptor beta chains follows, all from one sample in a study of OX40 agonist ivuxolimab in advanced cancers. TCRdb's table, derived via immunoSEQ multiplex PCR, lists solely in-frame clones and lacks some. Counted here are roughly 59,000 clones, about 91% occurring once; the ten biggest clones make up around an eighth. Sequencing was performed on CD4+ or CD8+ T cells sorted from blood, taken in a trial of the OX40 agonist ivuxolimab. These receptors were collected from an adult with an advanced solid tumor such as melanoma, head and neck, liver or kidney cancer. The CDR3 runs from the conserved cysteine through the conserved F or W. A D gene is named only where the DNA matches it firmly. The size entry is marked missing in some rows and otherwise reads once, few, many or a size class.

j_gene | v_gene | abundance | d_gene | len | CDR3aa | CDR3nt
TRBJ1-6 | TRBV7-9 | NA | TRBD1 | 19 | CASSPPAGTGANYNSPLHF | TGTGCCAGCAGCCCTCCTGCAGGGACAGGGGCAAATTATAATTCACCCCTCCACTTT
TRBJ2-2 | TRBV6-4 | NA | TRBD2 | 15 | CASSDTSGSAGELFF | TGTGCCAGCAGTGACACTAGCGGGAGTGCCGGGGAGCTGTTTTTT
TRBJ1-5 | TRBV4-1 | NA | TRBD1 | 16 | CASSIAGQGIHQPQHF | TGCGCCAGCAGCATCGCCGGACAGGGGATCCATCAGCCCCAGCATTTT
TRBJ1-4 | TRBV11-2 | NA | NA | 13 | CASSLFVRSKLFF | TGTGCCAGCAGCTTATTTGTGAGGTCAAAACTGTTTTTT
TRBJ1-4 | TRBV11-3 | NA | TRBD1 | 15 | CASSLGDRVDEKLFF | TGTGCCAGCAGCTTAGGGGACAGGGTTGACGAAAAACTGTTTTTT
TRBJ2-2 | TRBV27 | once | NA | 16 | CASKKEGGQYTGELFF | TGTGCCAGCAAGAAGGAGGGGGGCCAATACACCGGGGAGCTGTTTTTT
TRBJ2-1 | TRBV15 | NA | TRBD1 | 15 | CATSSRDSPYNEQFF | TGTGCCACCAGCAGCCGGGACAGCCCCTACAATGAGCAGTTCTTC
TRBJ2-3 | TRBV14 | NA | NA | 15 | CASSRGTASFDTQYF | TGTGCCAGCAGCCGGGGGACCGCGAGCTTCGATACGCAGTATTTT
TRBJ2-7 | TRBV4-3 | NA | NA | 16 | CASSQGTGTLDSEQYF | TGCGCCAGCAGCCAAGGCACGGGGACACTTGACTCCGAGCAGTACTTC
TRBJ2-7 | TRBV18 | NA | TRBD1 | 13 | CASSLDRIDEQYF | TGTGCCAGCTCACTGGACAGGATAGACGAGCAGTACTTC
TRBJ2-2 | TRBV14 | NA | TRBD1 | 18 | CASSQESARTGSPGELFF | TGTGCCAGCAGCCAAGAAAGTGCTCGGACAGGGAGCCCCGGGGAGCTGTTTTTT
TRBJ1-1 | TRBV25-1 | NA | NA | 11 | CASRIGGQAFF | TGTGCCAGCAGGATAGGGGGGCAAGCTTTCTTT
TRBJ1-5 | TRBV9 | NA | NA | 14 | CASSAQGSNQPQHF | TGTGCCAGCAGCGCACAGGGAAGCAATCAGCCCCAGCATTTT
TRBJ1-1 | TRBV4-2 | NA | TRBD1 | 14 | CASGDRGPNTEAFF | TGTGCCAGCGGGGACAGGGGACCGAACACTGAAGCTTTCTTT
TRBJ2-5 | TRBV21-1 | NA | NA | 16 | CASSKKTGGYQETQYF | TGTGCCAGCAGCAAAAAGACAGGGGGATACCAAGAGACCCAGTACTTC
TRBJ2-3 | TRBV27 | NA | NA | 16 | CASSFLSGASTDTQYF | TGTGCCAGCAGTTTCCTATCGGGGGCTAGCACAGATACGCAGTATTTT
TRBJ2-3 | TRBV21-1 | NA | NA | 15 | CASSITHISTDTQYF | TGTGCCAGCAGCATTACTCATATTAGCACAGATACGCAGTATTTT
TRBJ2-7 | TRBV4-1 | NA | NA | 15 | CASSQAPHSAWEQYF | TGCGCCAGCAGCCAAGCCCCCCATTCCGCGTGGGAGCAGTACTTC
TRBJ2-7 | TRBV6-1 | NA | TRBD2 | 15 | CASSEGLAALYEQYF | TGTGCCAGCAGCGAGGGACTAGCGGCCTTATACGAGCAGTACTTC
TRBJ1-1 | TRBV19 | NA | NA | 10 | CAAGNTEAFF | TGTGCCGCTGGGAACACTGAAGCTTTCTTT
TRBJ2-5 | TRBV29-1 | NA | NA | 14 | CSVDAARGPETQYF | TGCAGCGTTGATGCCGCCCGGGGGCCGGAGACCCAGTACTTC
TRBJ2-1 | TRBV10-1 | NA | NA | 16 | CASSESRAGNYNEQFF | TGCGCCAGCAGTGAGTCGAGGGCAGGGAACTACAATGAGCAGTTCTTC
TRBJ2-1 | TRBV6-1 | NA | TRBD2 | 15 | CASSPRTSGVNEQFF | TGTGCCAGCAGTCCTCGGACTAGCGGAGTCAATGAGCAGTTCTTC
TRBJ2-3 | TRBV2 | NA | TRBD1 | 14 | CASSERGQPHTQYF | TGTGCCAGCAGTGAAAGGGGGCAGCCCCATACGCAGTATTTT
TRBJ1-5 | TRBV7-9 | NA | NA | 16 | CASSWVGEIDNQPQHF | TGTGCCAGCAGCTGGGTAGGTGAGATAGATAATCAGCCCCAGCATTTT
TRBJ2-7 | TRBV11-2 | NA | NA | 13 | CASSFSGAYEQYF | TGTGCCAGCAGCTTCTCAGGGGCCTACGAGCAGTACTTC
TRBJ1-6 | TRBV5-1 | NA | NA | 12 | CASSLGHPPLHF | TGCGCCAGCAGCCTAGGACATCCACCCCTCCACTTT
TRBJ2-7 | TRBV5-5 | NA | NA | 13 | CASSFISGYEQYF | TGTGCCAGCAGCTTTATTAGCGGCTACGAGCAGTACTTC
TRBJ2-2 | TRBV29-1 | NA | NA | 12 | CSHYGETGELFF | TGCAGCCACTACGGGGAGACCGGGGAGCTGTTTTTT
TRBJ2-3 | TRBV5-5 | NA | NA | 15 | CASSLGVPSTDTQYF | TGTGCCAGCAGCCTCGGGGTCCCTAGCACAGATACGCAGTATTTT
TRBJ1-1 | TRBV4-1 | NA | NA | 12 | CASTGVATEAFF | TGCGCCAGCACGGGGGTAGCGACTGAAGCTTTCTTT
TRBJ2-1 | TRBV7-3 | NA | TRBD2 | 15 | CASSFLAGENNEQFF | TGTGCCAGCAGCTTTCTAGCGGGAGAGAACAATGAGCAGTTCTTC
TRBJ1-3 | TRBV7-9 | NA | NA | 15 | CASSPPDNSPNTIYF | TGTGCCAGCAGCCCCCCGGATAACAGCCCAAACACCATATATTTT
TRBJ2-6 | TRBV5-1 | NA | NA | 17 | CASRQPTELSGANVLTF | TGCGCCAGCAGGCAACCGACAGAACTCTCTGGGGCCAACGTCCTGACTTTC
TRBJ2-7 | TRBV6-6 | NA | TRBD1 | 14 | CASSNRDRSNEQYF | TGTGCCAGCAGTAACCGGGACAGGTCCAACGAGCAGTACTTC
TRBJ1-2 | TRBV7-9 | NA | TRBD1 | 16 | CASSFGPGTGDYGYTF | TGTGCCAGCAGCTTTGGCCCCGGGACAGGGGACTATGGCTACACCTTC
TRBJ1-1 | TRBV27 | NA | TRBD1 | 13 | CASSYGTETEAFF | TGTGCCAGCAGTTACGGGACAGAAACTGAAGCTTTCTTT
TRBJ2-1 | TRBV2 | NA | TRBD1 | 13 | CATTGQGGNEQFF | TGTGCCACCACGGGACAGGGAGGGAATGAGCAGTTCTTC
TRBJ1-1 | TRBV7-9 | NA | NA | 12 | CASSLGRTEAFF | TGTGCCAGCAGCTTAGGGAGGACTGAAGCTTTCTTT
TRBJ2-1 | TRBV19 | NA | TRBD1 | 15 | CASSVGQGANNEQFF | TGTGCCAGTAGTGTGGGACAGGGGGCGAACAATGAGCAGTTCTTC
TRBJ2-7 | TRBV27 | few | TRBD2 | 12 | CASSSPGGEQYF | TGTGCCAGCAGTTCCCCGGGGGGCGAGCAGTACTTC
TRBJ1-2 | TRBV4-1 | NA | NA | 15 | CASSQDNSFTYGYTF | TGCGCCAGCAGCCAGGACAACAGCTTCACCTATGGCTACACCTTC
TRBJ2-3 | TRBV7-9 | NA | NA | 16 | CASSSLAGFSTDTQYF | TGTGCCAGCAGCTCCCTGGCTGGGTTTAGCACAGATACGCAGTATTTT
TRBJ1-1 | TRBV7-9 | NA | TRBD1 | 15 | CASSFGQGEFTEAFF | TGTGCCAGCAGCTTCGGACAGGGAGAATTCACTGAAGCTTTCTTT
TRBJ1-5 | TRBV5-6 | NA | NA | 16 | CASSLGSGALNQPQHF | TGTGCCAGCAGCTTGGGATCAGGGGCCCTCAATCAGCCCCAGCATTTT
TRBJ2-1 | TRBV4-1 | NA | TRBD2 | 16 | CASSQRLAGGPREQFF | TGCGCCAGCAGCCAACGACTAGCGGGAGGGCCTCGTGAGCAGTTCTTC
TRBJ2-5 | TRBV28 | NA | NA | 13 | CASSPGVQETQYF | TGTGCCAGCAGTCCTGGGGTACAAGAGACCCAGTACTTC
TRBJ2-1 | TRBV11-1 | few | TRBD2 | 14 | CASSLSGRAFEQFF | TGTGCCAGCAGCTTGAGCGGGAGGGCCTTTGAGCAGTTCTTC
TRBJ2-3 | TRBV5-1 | NA | TRBD2 | 17 | CASSLVGSGRATDTQYF | TGCGCCAGCAGCTTGGTGGGCAGCGGGAGGGCCACAGATACGCAGTATTTT
TRBJ2-5 | TRBV7-3 | NA | NA | 14 | CASSLRHNQETQYF | TGTGCCAGCAGCTTAAGACATAACCAAGAGACCCAGTACTTC
TRBJ1-1 | TRBV13 | NA | NA | 15 | CASSPFRGEATEAFF | TGTGCCAGCAGCCCATTCCGGGGGGAGGCCACTGAAGCTTTCTTT
TRBJ1-6 | TRBV9 | NA | TRBD1 | 17 | CASSVGDRAAYNSPLHF | TGTGCCAGCAGCGTAGGAGACAGGGCGGCCTATAATTCACCCCTCCACTTT
TRBJ2-1 | TRBV7-2 | few | TRBD1 | 11 | CASSPGGFLFF | TGTGCCAGCAGCCCAGGGGGCTTCTTGTTCTTC